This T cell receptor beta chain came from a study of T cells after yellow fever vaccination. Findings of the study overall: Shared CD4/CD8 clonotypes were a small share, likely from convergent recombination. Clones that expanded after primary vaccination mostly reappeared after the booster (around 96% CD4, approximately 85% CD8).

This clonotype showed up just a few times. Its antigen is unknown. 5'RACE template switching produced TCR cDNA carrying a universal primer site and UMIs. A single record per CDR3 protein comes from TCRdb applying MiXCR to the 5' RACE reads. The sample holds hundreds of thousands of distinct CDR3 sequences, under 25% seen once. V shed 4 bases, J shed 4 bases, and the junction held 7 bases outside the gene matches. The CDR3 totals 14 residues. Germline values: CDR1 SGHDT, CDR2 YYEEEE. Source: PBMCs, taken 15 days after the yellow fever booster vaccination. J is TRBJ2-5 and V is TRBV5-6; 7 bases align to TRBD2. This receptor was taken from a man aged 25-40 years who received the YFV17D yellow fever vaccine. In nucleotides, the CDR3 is TGTGCCAGCAGCGCCGGACTAGGGAGAGAGACCCAGTACTTC. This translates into CASSAGLGRETQYF.